Following are 25 T cell receptor beta chains from one sample sequenced in a study of T-cell memory formation after mild COVID-19. TCRdb re-called the 5' RACE reads with MiXCR, one entry per CDR3 protein. The repertoire holds 280,000 or so distinct CDR3 sequences, with approximately 8.4% as singletons. Sequencing was carried out using PBMCs or a T cell subset sorted from them (not recorded which). The source is a man aged 18 to 30 who had mild COVID-19 (a few samples of this study predate the infection). Cell type and time point are not known.

The chain's CDR3 is CASSLAGGRAELFF. The CDR3 bases are TGTGCCAGCAGCTTAGCCGGGGGGAGGGCGGAGCTGTTTTTT. The chain has TRBV7-2 and TRBJ2-2; 7 bases match TRBD2. The CDR3 contains 14 residues. Germline CDR1 and CDR2: SGHTA and FQGNSA. V lost 0 bases to trimming and J lost 10 bases; unmatched junction nucleotides: 5.

The V gene is TRBV18, the J gene TRBJ1-1; D is undetermined. V was pared by 2 bases and J by 11 bases, with 9 bases between. From germline, CDR1 is KGHSH and CDR2 LQKENI. CDR3 length equals 11 residues. CDR3 nucleotides: TGTGCCAGCTCACCAGGGTCTGGGGCTTTCTTT. Translation: CASSPGSGAFF.

This clonotype showed up just a few times. This rearrangement joins TRBV7-2 to TRBJ2-1, with D perhaps TRBD1 (5 bases). Trimming removed 5 bases at V and 10 bases at J, with 15 bases between. This CDR3 spans 13 amino acids. Germline-derived CDR1 and CDR2 are SGHTA and FQGNSA. The DNA for the CDR3 is TGTGCCAGCAGCCCCAGTGACAGCCAAGAGCAGTTCTTC. Translation: CASSPSDSQEQFF.

There are many counts of this clonotype. The chain carries TRBV12-3 or TRBV12-4 and TRBJ2-7, with 8 nucleotides matching TRBD1. The CDR3 has 12 amino acids. V trimming: 6 bases; J trimming: 6 bases; junction bases outside the gene matches: 4. DNA of the CDR3: TGTGCCAGCAGCGCGACAGGGGCCGAGCAGTACGTC. Amino acid sequence: CASSATGAEQYV.

This clonotype has just a few counts. This chain connects TRBV3-1 to TRBJ2-5; D tentatively reads TRBD1 or TRBD2 (5 bases each). There are 15 residues in the CDR3. The ends were cut back, 3 bases at V and 4 bases at J, with 15 bases in the middle. Germline CDR1 is LGHDT and CDR2 is YNNKEL (reference sequence). The CDR3 loop reads CASSQTEGSGETQYF. As DNA, the CDR3 is TGTGCCAGCAGCCAGACAGAGGGTTCCGGAGAGACCCAGTACTTC.

The DNA of the CDR3 is TGTGCCAGCAGCCTCTGGACAGGGCTCGGGGAGCAGTTCTTC. Translated: CASSLWTGLGEQFF. The J gene is TRBJ2-1, the V gene TRBV3-1, with 8 nucleotides matching TRBD1. Germline V gene lookup returns CDR1 LGHDT and CDR2 YNNKEL (reference sequence). CDR3 size: 14 residues. Germline trimming cut 4 bases from V and 10 bases from J; bases unmatched to any gene: 9.

V gene TRBV11-2 combines with J gene TRBJ2-7, with TRBD1 matching over 8 bases. The J segment lost 6 bases and the V segment lost 5 bases, leaving 9 bases of the junction unmatched. The CDR3 totals 14 residues. Per the germline V gene, CDR1 is SGHAT and CDR2 is FQNNGV. CDR3 coding DNA: TGTGCCAGCAGCCCCCCCGGACAGGGAGGCGAGCAGTACGTC. It yields the protein CASSPPGQGGEQYV.

The chain is built from TRBV10-3 and TRBJ2-3; a possible D gene is TRBD2 (5 bases). Germline CDR1 is ENHRY and CDR2 is SYGVKD. With 8 bases removed from V and 4 bases from J, the gap between germline ends came to 19 bases. This CDR3 region has 15 residues. CDR3 sequence reads: CAISLGGTLSDTQYF. The CDR3 DNA reads as TGTGCCATCTCCCTCGGAGGAACCTTGTCAGATACGCAGTATTTT.

At least ten counts were recorded for this clonotype. The gene calls are TRBV4-1 and TRBJ2-4; no clear D. Germline V gene sequence: CDR1 MGHRA, CDR2 YSYEKL. The V end lost 3 bases, the J end lost 0 bases, and 9 bases lay between the germline ends. There are 15 residues in the CDR3. The CDR3 sequence is CASSQNYVAKNIQYF. DNA for the CDR3: TGCGCCAGCAGCCAGAATTACGTAGCCAAAAACATTCAGTACTTC.

This clonotype was observed a handful of times. The rearrangement uses TRBV4-1 and TRBJ2-5, with D unresolved. V lost 1 base, J lost 1 base, and 7 bases lay in between. The CDR3 length is 14 residues. Germline loops: CDR1 MGHRA, CDR2 YSYEKL. The CDR3 loop reads CASSQAQRQETQYF. CDR3 DNA: TGCGCCAGCAGCCAAGCCCAGCGCCAAGAGACCCAGTACTTC.

The V gene is TRBV9, the J gene TRBJ2-3; TRBD2 matches at 9 bases. The V and J ends lost 1 base and 5 bases, in that order; junction bases with no gene match: 8. Looked up from germline, CDR1 is SGDLS and CDR2 is YYNGEE. The CDR3 consists of 16 residues. In DNA, the CDR3 is TGTGCCAGCAGCGTATCAGCGGGGGGACTCATAGATACGCAGTATTTT. This encodes CASSVSAGGLIDTQYF.

CDR3 in amino acids: CASSVRTSGGTNEQFF. CDR3 sequence (DNA): TGTGCCAGCAGCGTCAGGACTAGCGGGGGAACCAATGAGCAGTTCTTC. The chain carries TRBV9 and TRBJ2-1, with 13 bases lining up with TRBD2. Germline CDR1 reads SGDLS; CDR2 reads YYNGEE. The V gene end was trimmed by 2 bases and the J gene end by 6 bases; junction bases not matched to a gene: 5. This CDR3 comprises 16 residues.

The chain employs TRBV18 and TRBJ1-1; D is ambiguous. CDR1 and CDR2 from the germline V gene are KGHSH and LQKENI. The CDR3 is 12 amino acids. Trimming removed 1 base at V and 7 bases at J, with 7 bases between. The CDR3 DNA reads as TGTGCCAGCTCACCACAGACTAATGAAGCTTTCTTT. This encodes CASSPQTNEAFF.

This clonotype turned up a few times. The rearrangement links TRBV20-1 to TRBJ1-5, with D tentatively TRBD1 (6 bases). V lost 2 bases, J lost 5 bases, and 16 bases lay in between. This CDR3 contains 15 residues. Germline-derived CDR1 and CDR2 are DFQATT and SNEGSKA (reference sequence). The CDR3 DNA reads TGCAGTGCTAGAACGAGCGGCAGGGGAGATCAGCCCCAGCATTTT. Translating gives CSARTSGRGDQPQHF.

The V call is TRBV3-1, the J call TRBJ2-3, with a weak D call TRBD1 (5 bases). This CDR3 region has 13 residues. Germline V gene lookup returns CDR1 LGHDT and CDR2 YNNKEL (reference sequence). V shed 1 base and J shed 8 bases, with 10 bases lying between them. CDR3 coding DNA: TGTGCCAGCAGCCAAGGACAGCCAGGTACGCAGTATTTT. Its translation is CASSQGQPGTQYF.

This clonotype has a single count. The chain joins TRBV27 to TRBJ1-2, with no clear D. V gave up 3 bases and J gave up 4 bases, with 18 bases separating them. This CDR3 spans 16 amino acids. Germline-derived CDR1 and CDR2 are MNHEY and SMNVEV (reference sequence). The CDR3: CASSFTRAMSTYGYTF. Written as DNA, the CDR3 is TGTGCCAGCAGTTTCACACGGGCCATGTCGACCTATGGCTACACCTTC.

This clonotype was counted between two and nine times. J is TRBJ2-7 and V is TRBV20-1; 7 nucleotides align to TRBD2. This CDR3 has 13 amino acids. After removal of 1 base from V and 5 bases from J, the junction contained 5 bases not matched to a gene. Germline V lookup: CDR1 DFQATT, CDR2 SNEGSKA (reference sequence). CDR3 sequence: CSARAEGGDEQYF. CDR3 nucleotides: TGCAGTGCTAGAGCGGAGGGAGGGGACGAGCAGTACTTC.

In its sample, this clonotype was seen a few times. The V and J genes are TRBV6-5 and TRBJ2-7, with D possibly TRBD1 on 6 matching bases. V gave up 6 bases and J gave up 0 bases, with 15 bases separating them. This CDR3 comprises 15 residues. Germline V gives CDR1 MNHEY, CDR2 SVGAGI. The chain's CDR3 is CASRRERGSSYEQYF. Here the CDR3 DNA reads TGTGCCAGCAGGAGAGAGAGGGGGAGCTCCTACGAGCAGTACTTC.

This clonotype occurred a few times. The V call is TRBV7-9, the J call TRBJ1-5; a possible D gene is TRBD1 (5 bases). This CDR3 contains 16 residues. V lost 4 bases to trimming and J lost 1 base, with 14 bases between them. Germline CDR1 SEHNR, CDR2 FQNEAQ (reference sequence). Here the CDR3 DNA reads TGTGCCAGCAGCTCCCACAGTGGGACGAGCAATCAGCCCCAGCATTTT. This codes for CASSSHSGTSNQPQHF. The full variable domain, with the rest looked up from reference TRBV7-9 and TRBJ1-5, is DTGVSQNPRHKITKRGQNVTFRCDPISEHNRLYWYRQTLGQGPEFLTYFQNEAQLEKSRLLSDRFSAERPKGSFSTLEIQRTEQGDSAMYLCASSSHSGTSNQPQHFGDGTRLSIL.

This clonotype was recorded at least ten times. This chain connects TRBV9 to TRBJ2-2; 8 bases fit TRBD1. The CDR3 loop spans 16 amino acids. In germline, CDR1 is SGDLS, CDR2 YYNGEE. The J segment lost 6 bases and the V segment lost 4 bases, leaving 11 bases of the junction unmatched. The CDR3 loop reads CASSTPQGALPGELFF. The CDR3 nucleotides read TGTGCCAGCAGCACACCCCAGGGGGCCCTCCCCGGGGAGCTGTTTTTT.

This clonotype was seen repeatedly, ten times or more. The gene calls are TRBV18 and TRBJ2-5; 9 bases agree with TRBD2. The CDR3 length is 15 residues. In germline, CDR1 is KGHSH, CDR2 LQKENI. J lost 2 bases, V lost 6 bases, and 7 bases had no gene match. CDR3 loop: CASSRGAGGQETQYF. The CDR3 DNA reads TGTGCCAGCTCCCGCGGAGCGGGGGGTCAAGAGACCCAGTACTTC.

The chain joins TRBV11-3 to TRBJ2-2; 8 bases are a match to TRBD1. Germline V lookup: CDR1 SGHNT, CDR2 YENEEA. J was trimmed by 1 base and V by 5 bases; bases with no gene match: 9. This CDR3 has 17 residues. The CDR3 nucleotides read TGTGCCAGCAGCGTCGAGACAGGGGCGAGGAACACCGGGGAGCTGTTTTTT. Its protein is CASSVETGARNTGELFF.

V usage is TRBV19 and J usage is TRBJ1-2; D remains ambiguous. CDR3 length: 11 residues. V was shortened by 8 bases and J by 3 bases, with 7 bases between the two germline ends. Germline V lookup: CDR1 LNHDA, CDR2 SQIVND (reference sequence). CDR3 nucleotide sequence: TGTGCCAGTGGCCGGGACTATGGCTACACCTTC. Translated, it gives CASGRDYGYTF.

There are a few counts of this clonotype. In DNA, the CDR3 is TGTGCCTGGAGTGTCAGACCGGATCAGCCCCAGCATTTT. Residues: CAWSVRPDQPQHF. The chain links TRBV30 to TRBJ1-5; D is ambiguous. Germline V gene lookup returns CDR1 GTSNPN and CDR2 SVGIG (reference sequence). This CDR3 comprises 13 residues. V gave up 0 bases and J gave up 5 bases, with 8 bases separating them.

The V gene is TRBV11-2, the J gene TRBJ1-2; D ambiguous. The germline CDR1 and CDR2 sequences are SGHAT and FQNNGV. The CDR3 loop spans 15 amino acids. Trimming removed 5 bases from V and 1 base from J, with 14 bases in between. The CDR3 protein is CASSTSGWGNYGYTF. In DNA form, the CDR3 reads TGTGCCAGCAGCACCTCGGGTTGGGGTAACTATGGCTACACCTTC.